A selection of T cell receptor beta chains follows, all from one sample in a study of Graves' ophthalmopathy and Graves' hyperthyroidism. Each CDR3 protein gets one entry after TCRdb re-called the multiplex PCR reads with MiXCR. The table lists approximately 330,000 distinct CDR3 sequences, 17% of them singletons. Sequencing was performed on peripheral blood. The receptor source for this set is an adult man with Graves' ophthalmopathy. Both conserved end residues are part of each CDR3. Fields, in order: V gene, D gene, clone size, J gene, CDR3 DNA, CDR3 protein. The D gene is left open where the match is weak. Size values are once, few and many counts, or a class for expanded clones, and some rows have none.

>TRBV29-1|-|many|TRBJ2-2
TGCAGCGTTGTGGGCTGGGACAACTTCGCGAACACCGGGGAGCTGTTTTTT
CSVVGWDNFANTGELFF
>TRBV15|-|many|TRBJ2-5
TGTGCCACCAGACCGGGACCATCAGAAACACCCGTACCACCAGAGACCCAGTACTTC
CATRPGPSETPVPPETQYF
>TRBV7-6|TRBD2|many|TRBJ2-7
TGTGCCAGCAGCTTGGGGACTAGCTTACAGTACTTC
CASSLGTSLQYF
>TRBV29-1|TRBD2|many|TRBJ2-5
TGCAGCGTTGAAGCTAGCGGGAGGGGGGAGACCCAGTACTTC
CSVEASGRGETQYF
>TRBV5-1|-|many|TRBJ1-1
TGCGCCAGCAGCTTGGACACGGGGAGCACTGAAGCTTTCTTT
CASSLDTGSTEAFF
>TRBV2|TRBD1|many|TRBJ2-2
TGTGCCAGCAGTCGAATTCCGGGACAGGGGTATGGGAGGGCCACCGGGGAGCTGTTTTTT
CASSRIPGQGYGRATGELFF
>TRBV28|-|-|TRBJ2-7
TGTGCCAGCACCGCCTCGGAGGGAGCCGAGCAGTACTTC
CASTASEGAEQYF
>TRBV11-2|-|many|TRBJ1-5
TGTGCCAGCAGCCAGGACAGCGGGCGGCCCCAGCATTTT
CASSQDSGRPQHF
>TRBV12-3/TRBV12-4|-|-|TRBJ1-2
TGTGCCAGCGACATCAGGGGCGGCTATGGCTACAACTTC
CASDIRGGYGYNF
>TRBV15|TRBD1|many|TRBJ1-5
TGTGCCACCAGCACCGGACAGGGAAAGGTCGATAGCAATCAGCCCCGGCATTTT
CATSTGQGKVDSNQPRHF
>TRBV3-1|-|-|TRBJ1-3
TGTGCCAGCAGCCAAGGACTGACTAGGGGAAACACCATATATTTT
CASSQGLTRGNTIYF
>TRBV3-1|TRBD1|many|TRBJ1-5
TGTGCCAGCAGCCAAATACCTACCGGACAGGGGATGGGTCAGCCCCAGCATTTT
CASSQIPTGQGMGQPQHF
>TRBV6-1|TRBD1|many|TRBJ1-5
TGTGCCAGCATCGATACAAACAGGGGGAAACAGCCCCAGCATTTT
CASIDTNRGKQPQHF
>TRBV6-2/TRBV6-3|TRBD2|many|TRBJ2-5
TGTGCCAGTCGCCGCGGGGGTACCCAAGAGACCCAGTACTTC
CASRRGGTQETQYF
>TRBV6-1|-|many|TRBJ2-5
TGTGCCAGCAGTGAGATATCGTCCCCTCGGGAGACCCAGTACTTC
CASSEISSPRETQYF
>TRBV18|-|many|TRBJ1-5
TGTGCCAGCTCATCAGCACCTTTCAATCAGCCCCAGCATTTT
CASSSAPFNQPQHF
>TRBV19|-|many|TRBJ1-5
TGTGCCAGTACCGACACGGACTATAGCAATCAGCCCCAGCATTTT
CASTDTDYSNQPQHF
>TRBV5-1|-|many|TRBJ2-2
TGCGCCAGCAGCTTGTCGGGGGGCAACACCGGGGAGCTGTTTTTT
CASSLSGGNTGELFF
>TRBV10-2|-|many|TRBJ2-7
TGCGCCAGCAGTGAGTTGGTGGGCCGGGCATACGAGCAGTACTTC
CASSELVGRAYEQYF
>TRBV6-2/TRBV6-3|-|-|TRBJ1-5
TGTGCCAGCAGTTACTCGGCAGGGGACAATCTCAATCAGCCCCAGCATTTT
CASSYSAGDNLNQPQHF
>TRBV30|-|many|TRBJ1-1
TGTGCCTGGAGTCCCAGGGACACTGAAGCTTTCTTT
CAWSPRDTEAFF
>TRBV7-8|-|many|TRBJ1-6
TGTGCCAGCAGCTTACAAGGACAAACCTATAATTCACCCCTCCACTTT
CASSLQGQTYNSPLHF
>TRBV20-1|TRBD1|many|TRBJ2-7
TGCAGTGCCCTGGCAGGGGGCTACGAGCAGTACTTC
CSALAGGYEQYF
>TRBV25-1|-|many|TRBJ1-1
TGTGCCAGCAGTGATACGGTAGGGTCGAACACTGAAGCTTTCTTT
CASSDTVGSNTEAFF
>TRBV2|-|many|TRBJ1-2
TGTGCCAGCAGTGAAACCGCGGGGCAGCAAGTTAACTATGGCTACACCTTC
CASSETAGQQVNYGYTF
>TRBV29-1|TRBD1|many|TRBJ2-5
TGCAGCGTTGAAAGGAGGACAGGGGAGACCCAGTACTTC
CSVERRTGETQYF
>TRBV12-3/TRBV12-4|-|-|TRBJ2-7
TGTGCCAGCAGCCCCTTTAGAAGGTCCTACGAGCAGTACTTC
CASSPFRRSYEQYF
>TRBV7-8|-|many|TRBJ2-5
TGTGCCAGCTCGTTCTCCGGGACATTTCAAGAGACCCAGTACTTC
CASSFSGTFQETQYF
>TRBV20-1|TRBD1|many|TRBJ1-1
TGCAGTGCTAGGGACCCACGCGGGACAGGGGCCATGAACACTGAAGCTTTCTTT
CSARDPRGTGAMNTEAFF
>TRBV11-2|TRBD1|-|TRBJ2-7
TGTGCCAGCAGCCCGACAGGGACGGGGTTCTACGAGCAGTACTTC
CASSPTGTGFYEQYF
>TRBV7-8|TRBD2|many|TRBJ2-5
TGTGCCGGTAGCGGGAGGGCCGGTCTGGAGACCCAGTACTTC
CAGSGRAGLETQYF
>TRBV30|TRBD1|-|TRBJ2-2
TGTGCCTTGAGTGTTCTTTGGACAGGGGACACCGGGGAGCTGTTTTTT
CALSVLWTGDTGELFF
>TRBV6-2/TRBV6-3|TRBD1|many|TRBJ2-7
TGTGCCAGCAGACTCCGGGACAGGGGCGTCTACGAGCAGTACTTC
CASRLRDRGVYEQYF
>TRBV11-1|-|many|TRBJ2-5
TGTGCCAGCAGCTTAGCGCGATCCGGGATAGAGCCGGAGACCCAGTACTTC
CASSLARSGIEPETQYF
>TRBV3-1|-|few|TRBJ2-7
TGTGCCAGCAGTCAAAACGCGGGCTACGAGCAGTACTTC
CASSQNAGYEQYF
>TRBV6-1|-|many|TRBJ2-5
TGTGCCAGCAGGGATACGGACCTATCTGAGACCCAGTACTTC
CASRDTDLSETQYF
>TRBV9|-|many|TRBJ2-7
TGTGCCAGCAGCGACAGGTGGGGCGAGCAGTACTTC
CASSDRWGEQYF
>TRBV7-8|TRBD1|many|TRBJ2-2
TGTGCCAGCAGCTCCCTGACAGGGCGTAACACCGGGGAGCTGTTTTTT
CASSSLTGRNTGELFF
>TRBV5-4|TRBD2|many|TRBJ2-3
TGTGCCAGCAGCTTCCCGGGGGGTCGCACAGATACGCAGTATTTT
CASSFPGGRTDTQYF
>TRBV28|-|many|TRBJ1-6
TGTGCCAGCACCCGGACGGTCCGTTCACCCCTCCACTTT
CASTRTVRSPLHF
>TRBV5-1|-|many|TRBJ1-2
TGCGCCAGCAGCTTGGGAGGACGCTATAATGGCTACACCTTC
CASSLGGRYNGYTF
>TRBV2|-|many|TRBJ1-1
TGTGCCAGCAGTGACCCCGCGGGGTTCAGGTCGAACACTGAAGCTTTCTTT
CASSDPAGFRSNTEAFF
>TRBV9|-|many|TRBJ1-1
TGTGCCAGCAGCTCTGTCAGCGTGAACACTGAAGCTTTCTTT
CASSSVSVNTEAFF
>TRBV14|-|many|TRBJ1-2
TGTGCCAGCAGCCAAGTGGAAGGGTTTGGCTACACCTTC
CASSQVEGFGYTF
>TRBV27|TRBD1|many|TRBJ2-7
TGTGCCAGCCGGCCCGACAGGGACTACGAGCAGTACTTC
CASRPDRDYEQYF
>TRBV4-1|TRBD1|many|TRBJ1-1
TGCGCCAGCAGCCACCTCGGACAGGGGGCTCCCCAATCGGGAGCTTTCTTT
CASSHLGQGAPQSGAFF
>TRBV12-3/TRBV12-4|TRBD1|many|TRBJ1-5
TGTGCCAGCACCTTAAGGTACAGGGGGAATAGCAATCAGCCCCAGCATTTT
CASTLRYRGNSNQPQHF
>TRBV11-2|TRBD1|many|TRBJ1-2
TGTGCCAGCAGCTTGGGACAGCTATTGTTGGGCTATGGCTACACCTTC
CASSLGQLLLGYGYTF
>TRBV7-8|-|many|TRBJ1-5
TGTGCCAGCAGCTTGCCAGGGTCCTATAGCAATCAGCCCCAGCATTTT
CASSLPGSYSNQPQHF
>TRBV14|-|many|TRBJ1-1
TGTGCCAGCAGCCAAGACTTGGCGGGGGCTGAAGCTTTCTTT
CASSQDLAGAEAFF
>TRBV28|TRBD1|-|TRBJ2-7
TGTGCCAGCAGGGTGGGACAGGGCCGGGATTACGAGCAGTACTTC
CASRVGQGRDYEQYF
>TRBV10-3|-|many|TRBJ1-2
TGTGCCATCAGACCCGACTGGAACTATGGCTACACCTTC
CAIRPDWNYGYTF